These 28 T cell receptor beta chains originate from one sample sequenced in a study of T cell responses to AZD1222 COVID-19 vaccine. Some clones are missing from TCRdb's copy, which holds only in-frame ones; the method was immunoSEQ multiplex PCR. The sample has around 70,000 clones; roughly 78% are singletons. This specimen consisted of peripheral blood, obtained on day 0 of MenACWY control vaccination. These receptor sequences come from an adult in good health.

This clone appeared a few times. The chain joins TRBV30 to TRBJ1-5; TRBD1 is a possible D gene (5 bases). V lost 2 bases and J lost 3, with 11 bases in between. The CDR3 has 14 amino acids. CDR1 and CDR2 (germline): GTSNPN, SVGIG (reference sequence). The CDR3 spells CAWSTGSPNQPQHF. As DNA, the CDR3 is TGTGCCTGGAGTACAGGATCTCCCAATCAGCCCCAGCATTTT. The complete variable domain, with remaining parts taken from reference TRBV30 and TRBJ1-5, reads SQTIHQWPATLVQPVGSPLSLECTVEGTSNPNLYWYRQAAGRGLQLLFYSVGIGQISSEVPQNLSASRPQDRQFILSSKKLLLSDSGFYLCAWSTGSPNQPQHFGDGTRLSIL.

This chain uses TRBV6-6 with TRBJ1-1; D not resolved. Germline CDR1 reads MNHNY; CDR2 reads SVGAGI (reference sequence). This CDR3 region has 12 residues. Trimming removed 7 bases from V and 5 bases from J, with 11 bases in between. The DNA for the CDR3 is TGTGCCAGCAAACAATTGGGGACTGAAGCTTTCTTT. This translates into CASKQLGTEAFF.

V and J are TRBV11-3 and TRBJ2-5; D perhaps matches TRBD1 (5 bases). V shed 4 bases and J shed 2 bases, with 8 bases lying between them. The V gene's germline CDR1 is SGHNT and CDR2 YENEEA. The CDR3 contains 13 residues. The DNA of the CDR3 is TGTGCCAGCAGCTCGAGACAGCAAGAGACCCAGTACTTC. Its translation: CASSSRQQETQYF.

This clone was counted between two and nine times. This sequence joins TRBV5-1 and TRBJ1-1; D is unresolved. The CDR3 has 14 amino acids. Trimming shortened V by 1 base and J by 1 base, and 8 bases separated the two germline ends. CDR1 and CDR2 (germline): SGHRS, YFSETQ. The CDR3 DNA follows: TGCGCCAGCAGCTTGAATACTGGGAACACTGAAGCTTTCTTT. Protein: CASSLNTGNTEAFF.

The rearrangement joins TRBV5-1 to TRBJ2-1; possible D gene TRBD2, 5 bases. The CDR3 extends over 12 amino acids. The germline gives CDR1 SGHRS, CDR2 YFSETQ. V was trimmed by 4 bases and J by 5 bases, leaving 7 bases between them. The CDR3 spells CASSVANNEQFF. The CDR3 DNA reads TGCGCCAGCAGCGTAGCGAACAATGAGCAGTTCTTC.

The CDR3 DNA reads TGTGCCAGCAGCTTAACTGACTCTGGGGCCAACGTCCTGACTTTC. Encoded protein: CASSLTDSGANVLTF. The gene calls are TRBV2 and TRBJ2-6; D unclear. V was cut by 6 bases and J by 0 bases, with 9 bases left in between. The germline V gene has CDR1 SNHLY and CDR2 FYNNEI. The CDR3 loop spans 15 amino acids.

V is TRBV29-1 and J is TRBJ2-1; no firm D call. CDR1 and CDR2 from the germline V gene are SQVTM and ANQGSEA. This CDR3 has 12 residues. Between the trimmed V and J ends, which lost 6 bases and 0 bases, there was a span of 6 bases. The CDR3 loop is CSVGVSYNEQFF. CDR3 nucleotides: TGCAGCGTGGGTGTCTCCTACAATGAGCAGTTCTTC.

This sequence joins TRBV6-5 and TRBJ1-1, with a possible D match to TRBD1 (5 bases). The germline V gene encodes CDR1 MNHEY and CDR2 SVGAGI. The CDR3 runs 12 residues. V was trimmed by 6 bases and J by 7 bases, leaving 12 bases between them. The DNA of the CDR3 is TGTGCCAGCAGGTCACCGACAGTTGAAGCTTTCTTT. Its protein product is CASRSPTVEAFF.

This sequence joins TRBV5-1 and TRBJ2-5, with 9 bases identical to TRBD2. The CDR3 runs 15 residues. Per the germline V gene, CDR1 is SGHRS and CDR2 is YFSETQ. V was clipped by 4 bases and J by 2 bases; unmatched bases: 6. The CDR3 spells CASSPTLAGQETQYF. CDR3 nucleotides: TGCGCCAGCAGCCCTACTCTAGCGGGGCAAGAGACCCAGTACTTC.

The chain is built from TRBV6-5 and TRBJ1-6; the D gene is possibly TRBD1 (5 bases). Trimming took off 5 bases at V and 7 bases at J, with 15 bases between the two ends. Germline values: CDR1 MNHEY, CDR2 SVGAGI. This CDR3 spans 15 amino acids. The CDR3 DNA reads TGTGCCAGCAGTACAACGACAGCAGGGAATTCACCCCTCCACTTT. It yields the protein CASSTTTAGNSPLHF.

The chain joins TRBV28 to TRBJ2-6, with 8 nucleotides matching TRBD2. The CDR3 consists of 17 residues. J gave up 0 bases and V 7 bases, and 8 bases lay outside the gene matches. Germline CDR1 MDHEN, CDR2 SYDVKM. CDR3 sequence reads: CASIGSGETSGANVLTF. The CDR3 bases are TGTGCCAGCATTGGTAGCGGGGAAACCTCTGGGGCCAACGTCCTGACTTTC.

This sequence joins TRBV13 and TRBJ1-2; D is undetermined. Trimming removed 0 bases at V and 0 bases at J, with 11 bases between. CDR1 and CDR2 from the germline V gene are PRHDT and FYEKMQ (reference sequence). This CDR3 spans 16 amino acids. The CDR3 DNA reads as TGTGCCAGCAGCTTAGGTAGGGCCCGTTCTAACTATGGCTACACCTTC. Its translation is CASSLGRARSNYGYTF.

V is TRBV30 and J is TRBJ2-6; D remains unclear. CDR3 length equals 15 residues. V was trimmed by 3 bases and J by 0 bases, leaving 9 bases between them. Germline CDR1 and CDR2: GTSNPN and SVGIG (reference sequence). CDR3 loop: CAWRQGNSGANVLTF. CDR3 bases: TGTGCCTGGAGGCAAGGGAACTCTGGGGCCAACGTCCTGACTTTC.

The V and J genes are TRBV27 and TRBJ1-1, with D maybe TRBD1 (5 bases). V lost 8 bases to trimming and J lost 4 bases, with 17 bases between them. Germline V lookup: CDR1 MNHEY, CDR2 SMNVEV (reference sequence). The CDR3 runs to 14 residues. The CDR3 is CASGSGGGFTEAFF. The CDR3 DNA sequence: TGTGCCAGCGGAAGCGGGGGGGGGTTCACTGAAGCTTTCTTT.

This clone was recorded a few times. The rearrangement uses TRBV28 and TRBJ1-5; D is unclear. Trimming cost V 8 bases and J 0 bases, with 5 bases left between them. There are 12 residues in the CDR3. The germline V gene has CDR1 MDHEN and CDR2 SYDVKM. The CDR3 here is CASLSSNQPQHF. Here the CDR3 DNA reads TGTGCCAGCCTAAGTAGCAATCAGCCCCAGCATTTT. The variable domain in full, with the rest retrieved from reference TRBV28 and TRBJ1-5, is DVKVTQSSRYLVKRTGEKVFLECVQDMDHENMFWYRQDPGLGLRLIYFSYDVKMKEKGDIPEGYSVSREKKERFSLILESASTNQTSMYLCASLSSNQPQHFGDGTRLSIL.

This clone was seen a handful of times. The chain links TRBV28 to TRBJ2-7, with 15 bases identical to TRBD2. The V gene end was trimmed by 5 bases and the J gene end by 6 bases; junction bases not matched to a gene: 5. Germline V gene sequence: CDR1 MDHEN, CDR2 SYDVKM. This CDR3 is built from 15 residues. CDR3 loop: CASSPRTSGRAEQYF. In DNA form, the CDR3 reads TGTGCCAGCAGTCCCAGGACTAGCGGGAGGGCCGAGCAGTACTTC. The full variable domain, rest sourced from reference TRBV28 and TRBJ2-7, is DVKVTQSSRYLVKRTGEKVFLECVQDMDHENMFWYRQDPGLGLRLIYFSYDVKMKEKGDIPEGYSVSREKKERFSLILESASTNQTSMYLCASSPRTSGRAEQYFGPGTRLTVT.

This chain links TRBV9 with TRBJ2-3; 9 nucleotides agree with TRBD1. Losses at the gene ends were 4 bases for V and 6 bases for J; bases not matched to a gene: 9. Per the germline V gene, CDR1 is SGDLS and CDR2 is YYNGEE. The CDR3 is made up of 15 amino acids. CDR3 nucleotide sequence: TGTGCCAGCAGCTCCAGGACAGGGGAGGGGGATACGCAGTATTTT. Protein: CASSSRTGEGDTQYF. Based on the CDR3 plus reference TRBV9 and TRBJ2-3, the full variable domain is DSGVTQTPKHLITATGQRVTLRCSPRSGDLSVYWYQQSLDQGLQFLIQYYNGEERAKGNILERFSAQQFPDLHSELNLSSLELGDSALYFCASSSRTGEGDTQYFGPGTRLTVL.

This chain connects TRBV30 to TRBJ2-7, with a tentative D call TRBD2 (6 bases). This CDR3 has 15 amino acids. Germline V gene data show CDR1 as GTSNPN and CDR2 as SVGIG (reference sequence). The germline V and J ends were trimmed by 0 bases and 5 bases, with 17 bases remaining between them. CDR3 region: CAWSVGIGSNNEQYF. The DNA of the CDR3 is TGTGCCTGGAGTGTTGGTATCGGGAGTAACAACGAGCAGTACTTC.

V usage is TRBV5-1 and J usage is TRBJ2-6; possibly TRBD2 for D (6 bases). Germline-derived CDR1 and CDR2 are SGHRS and YFSETQ. The CDR3 covers 19 residues. V was shortened by 4 bases and J by 0 bases, with 20 bases between the two germline ends. The CDR3 nucleotides read TGCGCCAGCAGCCACCAAGCGACGGGGGTGAACTCTGGGGCCAACGTCCTGACTTTC. It yields the protein CASSHQATGVNSGANVLTF.

This clone was counted a single time. The chain combines TRBV19 with TRBJ1-5, with D maybe TRBD1 (5 bases). V was trimmed by 3 bases and J by 7 bases, leaving 10 bases between them. This CDR3 contains 13 residues. Looked up from germline, CDR1 is LNHDA and CDR2 is SQIVND (reference sequence). CDR3 DNA sequence: TGTGCCAGTAGTATCCCCAGGGACCAGCCCCAGCATTTT. Translating it yields CASSIPRDQPQHF.

The chain has TRBV6-5 and TRBJ2-3; D perhaps matches TRBD1 (5 bases). The germline gives CDR1 MNHEY, CDR2 SVGAGI. V lost 6 bases and J 1 base, leaving 11 bases between the germline ends. This CDR3 spans 14 amino acids. Written as DNA, the CDR3 is TGTGCCAGCAGCGACAGCTCCCGCACAGATACGCAGTATTTT. It yields the protein CASSDSSRTDTQYF.

As DNA, the CDR3 is TGTGCCAGCAGCCTAACAGGGGAGCGTTCACCCCTCCACTTT. Protein: CASSLTGERSPLHF. The J gene is TRBJ1-6, the V gene TRBV7-9; TRBD1 agrees at 7 bases. Germline V gene data show CDR1 as SEHNR and CDR2 as FQNEAQ (reference sequence). V shed 5 bases and J 9 bases; nucleotides not matched to a gene: 7. CDR3 length: 14 amino acids.

This clone was picked up a small number of times. This rearrangement joins TRBV2 to TRBJ2-2; D is uncertain. The CDR3 runs 14 residues. V lost 7 bases and J lost 0, with 9 bases in between. The V gene's germline CDR1 is SNHLY and CDR2 FYNNEI. The CDR3 here is CASNGVSNTGELFF. Written as DNA, the CDR3 is TGTGCCAGCAACGGCGTATCGAACACCGGGGAGCTGTTTTTT. The variable domain in full, with the rest retrieved from reference TRBV2 and TRBJ2-2, is EPEVTQTPSHQVTQMGQEVILRCVPISNHLYFYWYRQILGQKVEFLVSFYNNEISEKSEIFDDQFSVERPDGSNFTLKIRSTKLEDSAMYFCASNGVSNTGELFFGEGSRLTVL.

V and J are TRBV27 and TRBJ1-2; the match to TRBD1 covers 9 bases. Germline loops: CDR1 MNHEY, CDR2 SMNVEV (reference sequence). The V and J ends lost 6 bases and 4 bases, in that order; junction bases with no gene match: 9. The CDR3 has 15 residues. CDR3 sequence reads: CASSLGTGPIYGYTF. The CDR3 nucleotides are TGTGCCAGCAGCCTAGGGACAGGGCCTATCTATGGCTACACCTTC.

The V and J genes are TRBV3-1 (or the pseudogene TRBV3-2) and TRBJ1-6; no clear D gene. This CDR3 comprises 17 residues. V dropped 2 bases and J dropped 6 bases, with 17 bases sitting between them. The V gene's germline CDR1 is LGHDT and CDR2 YNNKEL (reference sequence). The CDR3 sequence is CASSQSMGFMGNSPLHF. CDR3 DNA sequence: TGTGCCAGCAGCCAATCTATGGGTTTCATGGGTAATTCACCCCTCCACTTT.

This rearrangement joins TRBV5-1 to TRBJ2-6; D uncertain. V was cut by 4 bases and J by 0 bases, with 17 bases left in between. Germline V lookup: CDR1 SGHRS, CDR2 YFSETQ. The CDR3 is 18 amino acids. The CDR3 nucleotides are TGCGCCAGCAGCCTGCGGCCCAAGACCTTCTCTGGGGCCAACGTCCTGACTTTC. Translating it yields CASSLRPKTFSGANVLTF. Complete variable domain (other parts from reference TRBV5-1 and TRBJ2-6): KAGVTQTPRYLIKTRGQQVTLSCSPISGHRSVSWYQQTPGQGLQFLFEYFSETQRNKGNFPGRFSGRQFSNSRSEMNVSTLELGDSALYLCASSLRPKTFSGANVLTFGAGSRLTVL.

The CDR3, as DNA: TGCAGCGTAGGGACATCTACCTTGAATGGCTACACCTTC. It specifies CSVGTSTLNGYTF. The chain is built from TRBV29-1 and TRBJ1-2, with D tentatively TRBD1 (6 bases). The CDR3 extends over 13 amino acids. Per germline, CDR1 SQVTM and CDR2 ANQGSEA. Trimming took off 6 bases at V and 6 bases at J, with 17 bases between the two ends.

This chain uses TRBV30 with TRBJ2-5, with TRBD2 as a possible D gene (6 bases). The germline CDR1 and CDR2 sequences are GTSNPN and SVGIG (reference sequence). The CDR3 loop spans 11 amino acids. Deletions cut 5 bases from V and 4 bases from J, with 8 bases between. CDR3 in amino acids: CAWGGGETQYF. CDR3 bases: TGTGCCTGGGGGGGAGGAGAGACCCAGTACTTC.